This T cell receptor beta chain was obtained from a study of T cell responses to AZD1222 COVID-19 vaccine. Study observations and caveats: Donors in the cohort were predominantly white British and more often female, and clonal diversity was possibly underestimated.

This clone turned up a few times. Its target is unknown. Germline CDR1 SQVTM, CDR2 ANQGSEA. The J segment lost 4 bases and the V segment lost 7 bases, leaving 6 bases of the junction unmatched. This CDR3 contains 13 residues. Sequenced by immunoSEQ multiplex PCR; TCRdb stores in-frame clones only, minus some. The sample contains about 200,000 clones, approximately 93% of which appear only once. The specimen was peripheral blood, collected 28 days after the second AZD1222 dose. This rearrangement joins TRBV29-1 to TRBJ2-1; 8 bases match TRBD2. The source is an adult who received the AZD1222 COVID-19 vaccine. CDR3 amino acids: CSATSGPYNEQFF. CDR3 nucleotides: TGCAGCGCTACTAGCGGACCATACAATGAGCAGTTCTTC.